Sequencing of this T cell receptor beta chain was carried out in a study of cytomegalovirus exposure and HLA in healthy donors. The overall study: Researchers previously reported finding 90 million to 130 million unique TCR beta sequences from about 179 million T cells.

60 Vbeta and 13 Jbeta primers were used in PCR. Authors' methods: Unique TCR beta chains numbered about 72 million in a later analysis, with around 10 million shared. The data were produced by immunoSEQ multiplex PCR, yet TCRdb's version contains in-frame clones alone and is incomplete. D and trimming come from the DNA, and the V and J calls and clone size come from that table. Here the sample spans 110,000 or so clones, under 70% being singletons. The sequenced material came from PBMCs. The sequence was collected from a man aged 18 to 29 in good health and CMV-seropositive.

The DNA of the CDR3 is TGTGCCAGCAGCCAGGAACAGGGGGCGAGTCGCCCCACCTATGGCTACACCTTC. Translated: CASSQEQGASRPTYGYTF. The chain combines TRBV7-9 with TRBJ1-2, with TRBD1 matching over 9 bases. The germline V gene encodes CDR1 SEHNR and CDR2 FQNEAQ (reference sequence). V lost 5 bases and J lost 4; bases outside the gene matches: 17. There are 18 residues in the CDR3.